A selection of T cell receptor beta chains follows, all from one sample in a study of tumor-infiltrating lymphocytes in oesophageal squamous cell carcinoma. TCRdb processed the PCR reads anew with MiXCR; each CDR3 protein has one entry. The sample lists approximately 20,000 distinct CDR3 sequences; 41% were seen once. Material for sequencing was esophageal tumor tissue. The receptors come from a male donor with esophageal squamous cell carcinoma. Both conserved end residues are part of each CDR3. A D gene is named only where the DNA matches it firmly. Rows may omit the clone size; those that give it use once, few, many or a size class.

J gene,V gene,clone size,D gene,CDR3 protein,CDR3 DNA
TRBJ1-2,TRBV6-1,NA,TRBD1,CASSDPTGGYGYTF,TGTGCCAGCAGTGACCCGACAGGGGGCTATGGCTACACCTTC
TRBJ2-3,TRBV5-8,many,TRBD1,CASSRGTGVRDTQYF,TGTGCCAGCAGCCGGGGGACAGGGGTGAGAGATACGCAGTATTTT
TRBJ2-1,TRBV19,many,TRBD2,CASTHGGGGRPTYNEQFF,TGTGCCAGTACCCACGGCGGGGGCGGGAGGCCTACCTACAATGAGCAGTTCTTC
TRBJ2-1,TRBV18,NA,NA,CASSPATDNEQFF,TGTGCCAGCTCACCCGCTACCGACAATGAGCAGTTCTTC
TRBJ2-2,TRBV5-3,NA,TRBD2,CASSLGLAGAHTGELFF,TGTGCCAGCAGCTTGGGACTAGCGGGGGCCCACACCGGGGAGCTGTTTTTT
TRBJ2-1,TRBV19,NA,TRBD2,CASTLSGSTYNEQFF,TGTGCCAGTACCCTTAGCGGGAGCACCTACAATGAGCAGTTCTTC
TRBJ2-7,TRBV5-5,NA,TRBD1,CASSQGSGGSYEQYF,TGTGCCAGCAGCCAGGGATCAGGGGGATCCTACGAGCAGTACTTC
TRBJ2-5,TRBV11-2,many,NA,CASSSQGFQLETQYF,TGTGCCAGCAGCTCTCAGGGTTTTCAACTAGAGACCCAGTACTTC
TRBJ2-5,TRBV27,NA,TRBD2,CASRERGPQETQYF,TGTGCCAGTCGGGAGCGGGGACCCCAAGAGACCCAGTACTTC
TRBJ2-7,TRBV6-1,many,NA,CASGFSYEQYF,TGTGCCAGCGGGTTCTCCTACGAGCAGTACTTC
TRBJ1-4,TRBV7-8,many,TRBD1,CASSLTGPNEKLFF,TGTGCCAGCAGCTTGACAGGGCCTAATGAAAAACTGTTTTTT
TRBJ2-3,TRBV7-4,NA,TRBD1,CASSAVWDRGFADTQYF,TGTGCCAGCAGCGCAGTATGGGACAGGGGTTTCGCAGATACGCAGTATTTT
TRBJ2-6,TRBV7-6,NA,NA,CASSIRAWGSGANVLTF,TGTGCCAGCAGCATCCGGGCCTGGGGCTCTGGGGCCAACGTCCTGACTTTC
TRBJ2-2,TRBV7-6,medium-sized,TRBD1,CASSLVGQGTGELFF,TGTGCCAGCAGCTTAGTGGGACAGGGGACCGGGGAGCTGTTTTTT
TRBJ2-7,TRBV7-2,few,TRBD1,CASSIPGQDFYEQYF,TGTGCCAGCAGCATACCGGGACAGGACTTTTACGAGCAGTACTTC
TRBJ2-3,TRBV4-1,NA,NA,CASSQWSRGLERDTQYF,TGCGCCAGCAGCCAATGGTCCAGGGGCCTAGAGAGGGATACGCAGTATTTT
TRBJ2-1,TRBV6-8,NA,TRBD2,CASTKPSGTSGVYNEQFF,TGTGCCAGCACCAAACCTTCCGGGACTAGCGGGGTTTACAATGAGCAGTTCTTC
TRBJ2-7,TRBV7-9,NA,TRBD2,CASSSSGRVSEQYF,TGTGCCAGCAGCTCTAGCGGGAGGGTTTCCGAGCAGTACTTC
TRBJ2-2,TRBV5-1,many,NA,CASWGAGELFF,TGCGCCAGCTGGGGTGCCGGGGAGCTGTTTTTT
TRBJ2-1,TRBV7-9,NA,TRBD2,CASSLALTSGSLNEQFF,TGTGCCAGCAGCTTAGCGCTGACTAGCGGGAGTCTGAATGAGCAGTTCTTC
TRBJ2-7,TRBV12-3/TRBV12-4,once,TRBD2,CASSPSWSGRSHEQYF,TGTGCCAGCAGCCCATCGTGGAGCGGGAGGTCCCACGAGCAGTACTTC
TRBJ2-7,TRBV11-2,many,NA,CASRTVSYEQYF,TGTGCCAGCAGAACGGTCTCCTACGAGCAGTACTTC
TRBJ2-3,TRBV6-2/TRBV6-3,NA,TRBD2,CASSYLLTSGRVTTDTQYF,TGTGCCAGCAGTTACTTGCTGACTAGCGGGAGAGTAACCACAGATACGCAGTATTTT
TRBJ1-4,TRBV6-6,many,TRBD1,CASSYSGNAGGGEKLFF,TGTGCCAGCAGTTACTCGGGAAACGCAGGGGGAGGTGAAAAACTGTTTTTT
TRBJ2-5,TRBV24-1,NA,TRBD1,CATSDSGQGSETQYF,TGTGCCACCAGTGATTCCGGACAGGGGAGTGAGACCCAGTACTTC
TRBJ1-2,TRBV7-4,NA,NA,CASSLSGGLNYGYTF,TGTGCCAGCAGCTTATCGGGGGGCCTTAACTATGGCTACACCTTC
TRBJ2-1,TRBV5-3,NA,TRBD2,CASSLGRERQFF,TGTGCCAGCAGCTTGGGGCGGGAGCGGCAGTTCTTC
TRBJ2-4,TRBV7-6,NA,NA,CASSLIWAHTDTQYF,TGTGCCAGCAGCTTAATTTGGGCCCACACAGATACGCAGTACTTC
TRBJ1-5,TRBV7-9,many,NA,CASSLSVNQPQHF,TGTGCCAGCAGCTTATCAGTAAATCAGCCCCAGCATTTT
TRBJ2-5,TRBV28,NA,NA,CASRGRSAGERETQYF,TGTGCCAGCAGGGGGCGCTCGGCTGGTGAACGTGAGACCCAGTACTTC
TRBJ2-5,TRBV10-3,medium-sized,TRBD2,CAISESGGGIQETQYF,TGTGCCATCAGTGAGAGCGGCGGGGGTATCCAAGAGACCCAGTACTTC
TRBJ2-2,TRBV7-2,NA,NA,CASSLGANTGELFF,TGTGCCAGCAGCTTGGGTGCGAACACCGGGGAGCTGTTTTTT
TRBJ2-7,TRBV10-3,many,NA,CAISESMVDAEINEQYF,TGTGCCATCAGTGAGTCGATGGTTGACGCGGAAATCAATGAGCAGTACTTC
TRBJ2-4,TRBV7-8,NA,NA,CASSLVPSGTARNIQYF,TGTGCCAGCAGCTTAGTTCCCTCCGGGACCGCGAGGAACATTCAGTACTTC
TRBJ1-1,TRBV6-1,many,NA,CASRGDSRGYTEAFF,TGTGCCAGCAGGGGCGACTCCAGGGGTTACACTGAAGCTTTCTTT
TRBJ2-5,TRBV5-4,medium-sized,NA,CASSSRTNPYETQYF,TGTGCCAGCAGCTCCCGGACTAACCCGTATGAGACCCAGTACTTC
TRBJ2-3,TRBV7-9,NA,NA,CASSLGGAGTDTQYF,TGTGCCAGCAGCTTGGGGGGAGCCGGCACAGATACGCAGTATTTT
TRBJ2-7,TRBV12-3/TRBV12-4,NA,NA,CASSLRRGAYEQYF,TGTGCCAGCAGTTTGCGGAGGGGAGCCTACGAGCAGTACTTC
TRBJ2-1,TRBV7-9,NA,NA,CASSLAGWVLYNEQFF,TGTGCCAGCAGCTTAGCAGGGTGGGTCCTTTACAATGAGCAGTTCTTC
TRBJ2-3,TRBV7-3,NA,NA,CASSLTRGSTDTQYF,TGTGCCAGCAGCTTAACCAGGGGTAGCACAGATACGCAGTATTTT
TRBJ1-3,TRBV5-6,NA,NA,CASSLQVSSGNTIYF,TGTGCCAGCAGCTTACAGGTCAGCTCTGGAAACACCATATATTTT
TRBJ2-7,TRBV7-2,NA,NA,CASSLGGKPYEQYF,TGTGCCAGCAGCTTAGGTGGCAAACCCTACGAGCAGTACTTC
TRBJ2-1,TRBV6-4,few,NA,CASSQGGEGQQFF,TGTGCCAGCAGTCAGGGCGGCGAAGGGCAGCAGTTCTTC
TRBJ2-3,TRBV7-3,medium-sized,NA,CASSLSGPGADTQYF,TGTGCCAGCAGCTTAAGTGGCCCGGGGGCAGATACGCAGTATTTT
TRBJ2-3,TRBV27,NA,TRBD1,CASSNDRGNTGELYF,TGTGCCAGCAGTAATGACAGGGGTAACACCGGGGAGCTGTATTTT
TRBJ2-5,TRBV7-3,NA,TRBD2,CASSRGLAGIETQYF,TGTGCCAGCAGCCGAGGACTAGCGGGAATTGAGACCCAGTACTTC